The present T cell receptor (beta chain) was sequenced within a study of graft-versus-host responses after intestinal transplantation. Study-wide background: Among the recipients, all got anti-thymocyte globulin induction and then tacrolimus and steroids for around three years. Whole-study results and caveats: The highest levels of circulating GvH clones went along with early declines in HvG clones after transplant. There were GvH clones found in recipient marrow, and some of them appeared first in ileum or blood.

V lost 5 bases and J lost 7, with 12 bases in between. The V gene's germline CDR1 is SEHNR and CDR2 FQNEAQ (reference sequence). The CDR3 runs to 12 residues. TCRdb's copy holds only in-frame clones and misses some; the assay was immunoSEQ multiplex PCR. There are around 24,000 clones in the sample; 82% occur only once, and around 0.92% lies in the top ten. For this clone: No antigen is known for it.

The receptor was isolated from a human donor who was the organ donor for an intestinal transplant. The source material was unstimulated CD8+ T cells sorted from spleen or lymph node cells, sampled before transplant. The chain links TRBV7-9 to TRBJ2-7; no clear D gene. CDR3 DNA sequence: TGTGCCAGCAGCCCCCGTATGGGTGAGCAGTACTTC. This translates into CASSPRMGEQYF.